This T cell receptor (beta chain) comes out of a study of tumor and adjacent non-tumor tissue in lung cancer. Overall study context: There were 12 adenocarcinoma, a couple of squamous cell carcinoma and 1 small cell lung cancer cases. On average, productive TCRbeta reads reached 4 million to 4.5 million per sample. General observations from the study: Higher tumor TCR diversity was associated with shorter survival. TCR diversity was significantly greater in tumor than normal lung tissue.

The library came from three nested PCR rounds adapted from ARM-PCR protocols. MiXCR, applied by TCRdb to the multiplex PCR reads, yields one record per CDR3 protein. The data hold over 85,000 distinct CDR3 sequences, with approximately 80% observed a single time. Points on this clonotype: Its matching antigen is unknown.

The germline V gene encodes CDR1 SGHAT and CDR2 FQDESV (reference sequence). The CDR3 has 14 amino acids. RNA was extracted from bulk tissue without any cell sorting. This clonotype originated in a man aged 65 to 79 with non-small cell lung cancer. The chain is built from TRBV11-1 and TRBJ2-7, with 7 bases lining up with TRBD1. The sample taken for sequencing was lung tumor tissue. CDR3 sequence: CDNHPPGQSYEQYF. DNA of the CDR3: TGTGACAACCATCCTCCGGGACAGAGCTACGAGCAGTACTTC.